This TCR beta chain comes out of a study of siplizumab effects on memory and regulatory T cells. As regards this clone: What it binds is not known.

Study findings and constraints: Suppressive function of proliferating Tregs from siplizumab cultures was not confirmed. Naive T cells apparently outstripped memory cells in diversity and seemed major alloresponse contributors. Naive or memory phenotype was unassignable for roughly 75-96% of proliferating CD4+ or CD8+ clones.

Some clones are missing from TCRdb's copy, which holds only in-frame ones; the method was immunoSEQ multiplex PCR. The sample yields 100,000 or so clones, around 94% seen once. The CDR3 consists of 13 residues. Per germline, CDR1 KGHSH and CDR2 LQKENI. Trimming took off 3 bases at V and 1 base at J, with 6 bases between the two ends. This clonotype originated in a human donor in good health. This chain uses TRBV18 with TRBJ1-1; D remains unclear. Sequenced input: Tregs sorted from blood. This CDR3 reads CASSPGGNTEAFF. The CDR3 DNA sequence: TGTGCCAGCTCACCTGGCGGGAACACTGAAGCTTTCTTT.